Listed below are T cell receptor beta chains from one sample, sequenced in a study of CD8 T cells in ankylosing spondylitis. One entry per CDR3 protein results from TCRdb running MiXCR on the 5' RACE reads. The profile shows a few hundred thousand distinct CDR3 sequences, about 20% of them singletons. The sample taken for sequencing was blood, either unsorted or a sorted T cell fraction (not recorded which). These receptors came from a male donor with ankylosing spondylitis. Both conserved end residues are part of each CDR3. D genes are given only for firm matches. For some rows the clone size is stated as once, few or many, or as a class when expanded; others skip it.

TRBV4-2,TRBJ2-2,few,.,CASGQHLVITGELFF,TGTGCCAGCGGCCAGCATTTAGTCATCACCGGGGAGCTGTTTTTT
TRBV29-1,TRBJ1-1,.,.,CSVSTGTGDTEAFF,TGCAGCGTTTCGACCGGGACGGGGGACACTGAAGCTTTCTTT
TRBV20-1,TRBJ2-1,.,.,CSGGASNEQFF,TGCAGTGGGGGAGCGTCAAATGAGCAGTTCTTC
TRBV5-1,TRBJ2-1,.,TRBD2,CASRGTSGNPVYNEQFF,TGCGCCAGCAGAGGGACTAGCGGAAACCCTGTTTACAATGAGCAGTTCTTC
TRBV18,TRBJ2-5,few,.,CASSSSGLETQYF,TGTGCCAGCTCATCCAGCGGGCTAGAGACCCAGTACTTC
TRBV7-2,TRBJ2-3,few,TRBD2,CASSKGLAGIDTQYF,TGTGCCAGCAGCAAGGGGCTAGCGGGAATAGATACGCAGTATTTT
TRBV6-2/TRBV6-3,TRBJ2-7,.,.,CASMLTNSESEQYF,TGTGCCAGCATGCTGACAAACTCAGAATCCGAGCAGTACTTC
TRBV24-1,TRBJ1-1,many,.,CATSGTADRGAEAFF,TGTGCCACCAGTGGGACAGCGGATAGGGGCGCTGAAGCTTTCTTT
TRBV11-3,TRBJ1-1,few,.,CASSLAGWDGTEAFF,TGTGCCAGCAGCTTAGCAGGCTGGGACGGCACTGAAGCTTTCTTT
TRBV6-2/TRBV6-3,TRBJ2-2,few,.,CASSYTGRLVTTGELFF,TGTGCCAGCAGTTATACAGGACGACTCGTTACCACCGGGGAGCTGTTTTTT
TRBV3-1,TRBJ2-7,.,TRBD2,CASSQLAGPYEQYF,TGTGCCAGCAGCCAGCTAGCGGGCCCATACGAGCAGTACTTC
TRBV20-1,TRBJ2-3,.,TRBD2,CSATVAGAKDTQYF,TGCAGTGCCACGGTAGCGGGAGCTAAAGATACGCAGTATTTT
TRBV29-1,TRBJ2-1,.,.,CSVEALPDNEQFF,TGCAGCGTTGAAGCCCTCCCAGACAATGAGCAGTTCTTC
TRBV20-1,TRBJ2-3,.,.,CSAGGGTDTQYF,TGCAGTGCCGGGGGAGGCACAGATACGCAGTATTTT
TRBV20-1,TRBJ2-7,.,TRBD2,CSARPPTSGVYEQYF,TGCAGTGCTCGCCCCCCGACTAGCGGAGTCTACGAGCAGTACTTC
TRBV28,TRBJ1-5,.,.,CASSFGNSNQPQHF,TGTGCCAGCAGTTTTGGGAATAGCAATCAGCCCCAGCATTTT
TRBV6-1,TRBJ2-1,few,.,CASSPLSRRREQFF,TGTGCCAGCAGTCCACTATCCCGGCGGAGAGAGCAGTTCTTC
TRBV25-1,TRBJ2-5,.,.,CASSDSPSETQYF,TGTGCCAGCAGTGATAGTCCTTCGGAGACCCAGTACTTC
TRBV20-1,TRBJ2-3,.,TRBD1,CSARAAGQASPDTQYF,TGCAGTGCTAGAGCGGCGGGACAGGCCAGTCCAGATACGCAGTATTTT
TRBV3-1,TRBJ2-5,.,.,CASSQDPTGETQYF,TGTGCCAGCAGCCAAGATCCCACAGGGGAGACCCAGTACTTC
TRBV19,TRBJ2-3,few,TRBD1,CASSPGTGGAGDTQYF,TGTGCCAGTAGTCCTGGGACAGGGGGCGCGGGGGATACGCAGTATTTT
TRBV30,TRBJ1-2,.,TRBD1,CAWSASHRGNGYTF,TGTGCCTGGAGTGCCTCCCACAGGGGGAATGGCTACACCTTC
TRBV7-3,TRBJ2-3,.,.,CASSLSRQATDTQYF,TGTGCCAGCAGCTTAAGCAGACAGGCTACCGATACGCAGTATTTT
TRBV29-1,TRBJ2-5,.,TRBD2,CSVSGIAGGPETQYF,TGCAGCGTTTCAGGAATAGCGGGAGGGCCGGAGACCCAGTACTTC
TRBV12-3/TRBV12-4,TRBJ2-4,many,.,CASSGENIQYF,TGTGCCAGCAGTGGGGAAAACATTCAGTACTTC
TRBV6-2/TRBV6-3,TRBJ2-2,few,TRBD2,CASSYSLGLAGGRSGELFF,TGTGCCAGCAGTTACTCTTTGGGACTAGCGGGAGGAAGATCCGGGGAGCTGTTTTTT
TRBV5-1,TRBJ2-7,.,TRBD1,CASSSGQKLREQYF,TGCGCCAGCAGCTCGGGACAGAAATTGAGGGAGCAGTACTTC
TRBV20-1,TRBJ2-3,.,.,CSARDTLAVLTDTQYF,TGCAGTGCTAGAGATACGTTAGCGGTCCTCACAGATACGCAGTATTTT
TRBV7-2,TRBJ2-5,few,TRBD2,CASSITSGRGQETQYF,TGTGCCAGCAGCATCACTAGCGGGAGGGGACAAGAGACCCAGTACTTC
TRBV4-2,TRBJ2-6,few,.,CASSPLPSGANVLTF,TGTGCCAGCAGCCCCTTACCTTCTGGGGCCAACGTCCTGACTTTC
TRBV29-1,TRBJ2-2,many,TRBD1,CSVGVGLGQGTAGELFF,TGCAGCGTGGGGGTCGGCTTGGGACAGGGGACGGCCGGGGAGCTGTTTTTT
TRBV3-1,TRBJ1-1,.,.,CASSQDPSGRPKAFF,TGTGCCAGCAGCCAAGATCCGTCGGGGCGTCCCAAAGCTTTCTTT
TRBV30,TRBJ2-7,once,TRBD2,CAWSRGVYEQYF,TGTGCCTGGAGCCGGGGGGTCTACGAGCAGTACTTC
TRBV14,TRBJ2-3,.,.,CASSHLTDTQYF,TGTGCCAGCAGCCACCTTACGGATACGCAGTATTTT
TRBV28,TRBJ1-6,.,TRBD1,CASSTRQGGSPLHF,TGTGCCAGCAGCACGCGACAGGGAGGATCACCCCTCCACTTT
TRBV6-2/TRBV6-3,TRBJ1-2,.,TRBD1,CASSYRDRIYGYTF,TGTGCCAGCAGTTACCGGGACAGGATCTATGGCTACACCTTC
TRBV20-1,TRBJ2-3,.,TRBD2,CTGTSGRGVADTQYF,TGCACCGGGACTAGCGGGAGAGGGGTCGCAGATACGCAGTATTTT
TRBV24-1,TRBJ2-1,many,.,CATSQGRNEQFF,TGTGCCACCAGCCAGGGACGCAATGAGCAGTTCTTC
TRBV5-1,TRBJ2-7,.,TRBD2,CASSFLAGVSDEQYF,TGCGCCAGCAGCTTCCTAGCGGGAGTTTCGGATGAGCAGTACTTC
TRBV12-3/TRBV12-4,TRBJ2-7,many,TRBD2,CASSGTSGSYEQYF,TGTGCCAGCAGTGGGACTAGCGGCTCCTACGAGCAGTACTTC
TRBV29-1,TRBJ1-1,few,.,CSPNGLGGTEAFF,TGCAGCCCGAATGGCTTGGGAGGCACTGAAGCTTTCTTT
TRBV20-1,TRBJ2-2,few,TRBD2,CSARAGGRSAGELFF,TGCAGTGCTAGAGCTGGCGGGAGGTCGGCGGGGGAGCTGTTTTTT
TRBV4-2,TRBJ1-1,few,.,CASRLTGEAFF,TGTGCCAGCAGACTCACAGGGGAAGCTTTCTTT
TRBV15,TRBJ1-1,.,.,CATSRDIGLLSEAFF,TGTGCCACCAGCAGAGATATCGGGCTCCTTTCTGAAGCTTTCTTT
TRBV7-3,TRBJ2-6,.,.,CASSLLSSGANVLTF,TGTGCCAGCAGCTTACTAAGCTCTGGGGCCAACGTCCTGACTTTC
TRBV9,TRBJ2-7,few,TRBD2,CASSVAGTSVQYF,TGTGCCAGCAGCGTAGCGGGGACTAGTGTGCAGTACTTC
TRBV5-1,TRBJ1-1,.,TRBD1,CASRETGAITEAFF,TGCGCCAGCCGGGAGACAGGGGCAATAACTGAAGCTTTCTTT
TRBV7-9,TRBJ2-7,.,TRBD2,CASSSGSIHEQYF,TGTGCCAGCAGTAGCGGGAGCATCCACGAGCAGTACTTC
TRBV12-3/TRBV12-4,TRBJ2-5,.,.,CASSFWGETQYF,TGTGCCAGCAGTTTCTGGGGAGAGACCCAGTACTTC
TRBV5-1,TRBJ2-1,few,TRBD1,CASSVGTGGNEQFF,TGCGCCAGCAGCGTGGGGACAGGGGGCAATGAGCAGTTCTTC
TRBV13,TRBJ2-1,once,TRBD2,CASSPPGGGFSYNEQFF,TGTGCCAGCAGCCCTCCTGGCGGGGGATTCTCCTACAATGAGCAGTTCTTC